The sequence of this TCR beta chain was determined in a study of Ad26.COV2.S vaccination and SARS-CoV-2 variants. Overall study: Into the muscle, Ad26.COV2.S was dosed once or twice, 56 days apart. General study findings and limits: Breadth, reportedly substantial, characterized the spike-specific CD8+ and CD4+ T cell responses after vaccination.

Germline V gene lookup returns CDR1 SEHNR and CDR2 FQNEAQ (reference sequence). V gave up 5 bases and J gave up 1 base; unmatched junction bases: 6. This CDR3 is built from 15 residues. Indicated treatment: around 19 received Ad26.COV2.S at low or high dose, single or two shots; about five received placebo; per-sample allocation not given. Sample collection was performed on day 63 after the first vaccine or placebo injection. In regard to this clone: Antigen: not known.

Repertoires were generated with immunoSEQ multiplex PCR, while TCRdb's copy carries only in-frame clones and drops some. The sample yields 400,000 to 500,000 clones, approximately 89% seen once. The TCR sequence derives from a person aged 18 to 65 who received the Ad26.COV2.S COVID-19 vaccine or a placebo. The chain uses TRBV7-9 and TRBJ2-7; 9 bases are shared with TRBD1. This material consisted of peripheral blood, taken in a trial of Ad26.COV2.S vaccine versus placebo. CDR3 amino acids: CASSTPGTGSYEQYF. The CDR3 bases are TGTGCCAGCAGCACGCCCGGGACAGGGTCCTACGAGCAGTACTTC.